This T cell receptor (beta chain) was found in a study of T cells in Graves' hyperthyroidism and ophthalmopathy. Amplification yielded TCR beta CDR3 regions, with RNA transcripts as the source. Primed by the HTBI set, a first-round RT-PCR was run on the TCR CDR3. TCRdb called the multiplex PCR reads again in MiXCR, with one record for every CDR3 protein. The sample has more than 500,000 distinct CDR3 sequences, roughly 50% seen once. Any patient presenting with uncontrolled infection, other autoimmune disease, pregnancy or lactation was left out. Study-wide points: Ophthalmopathy stood apart from stable hyperthyroidism in a 13 V-J model.

This clonotype was seen ten or more times. Its target is unknown. The V gene's germline CDR1 is SGHAT and CDR2 FQNNGV. The CDR3 extends over 15 amino acids. The ends were cut back, 3 bases at V and 6 bases at J, with 14 bases in the middle. Specimen: peripheral blood or thyroid tissue (not recorded which). The rearrangement uses TRBV11-2 and TRBJ2-2; D is perhaps TRBD2 (6 bases). The TCR was taken from an adult woman with Graves' disease, either hyperthyroidism or ophthalmopathy (not recorded which). CDR3: CASSFWRVTSGELFF. The CDR3 coding sequence is TGTGCCAGCAGCTTTTGGAGGGTTACCTCCGGGGAGCTGTTTTTT.